The 28 T cell receptor beta chains presented below share a single source sample, sequenced in a study of T-cell memory formation after mild COVID-19. MiXCR, applied by TCRdb to the 5' RACE reads, yields one record per CDR3 protein. The sample yields 90,000 to 120,000 distinct CDR3 sequences, about an eighth seen once. Sequenced sample: PBMCs or a T cell subset sorted from them (not recorded which). These receptors were obtained from a man aged 18 to 30 who had mild COVID-19 (a few samples of this study predate the infection). Cell type and time point are not known.

The table lists this clonotype with a few counts. The final CDR3 position lacks the conserved phenylalanine or tryptophan, pointing to a likely read error. No DNA is shown, since the ends of the CDR3 on it are uncertain; the CDR3 is the one TCRdb lists. CDR3 protein: CASSIQGHV. The rearrangement links TRBV19 to TRBJ2-3; TRBD1, as called in the table, went unchecked against the DNA. From germline, CDR1 is LNHDA and CDR2 SQIVND (reference sequence). The length of the CDR3 is 9 amino acids, counting both ends.

The V and J genes are TRBV7-8 and TRBJ2-3; no firm D call. The length of the CDR3 is 12 residues. The germline CDR1 and CDR2 sequences are SGHVS and FQNEAQ. V lost 4 bases and J lost 3, with 5 bases in between. In DNA, the CDR3 is TGTGCCAGCAGCTCCGTTACAGATACGCAGTATTTT. Translating gives CASSSVTDTQYF.

V gene TRBV5-1 combines with J gene TRBJ2-5; D is possibly TRBD1 (8 bases). V was cut by 3 bases and J by 1 base, with 19 bases left in between. Germline lookup yields CDR1 SGHRS and CDR2 YFSETQ. CDR3 size: 17 residues. CDR3 protein: CASSSGGTGGLQETQYF. The CDR3 DNA reads as TGCGCCAGCAGCTCCGGGGGGACAGGAGGGCTCCAAGAGACCCAGTACTTC.

The sample holds many counts of this clonotype. This sequence joins TRBV4-1 and TRBJ1-2, with D unclear. The CDR3 has 14 amino acids. Per the germline V gene, CDR1 is MGHRA and CDR2 is YSYEKL. Between the trimmed V and J ends, which lost 4 bases and 5 bases, there was a span of 14 bases. The CDR3 is CASSRTRTPYGYTF. In nucleotides, the CDR3 is TGCGCCAGCAGCCGAACCCGGACCCCGTATGGCTACACCTTC.

The chain couples TRBV4-2 to TRBJ2-1; no definite D call. CDR1 LGHNA and CDR2 YNFKEQ come from the germline V gene. This CDR3 region has 11 residues. Trimming removed 0 bases from V and 14 bases from J, with 8 bases in between. The chain's CDR3 is CASSQDNLEFF. CDR3 in DNA: TGTGCCAGCAGCCAAGATAATCTGGAGTTCTTC.

The chain uses TRBV9 and TRBJ1-4; D is ambiguous. This CDR3 is built from 15 residues. V was clipped by 5 bases and J by 5 bases, with 16 bases between them. Per the germline V gene, CDR1 is SGDLS and CDR2 is YYNGEE. DNA for the CDR3: TGTGCCAGCAGTAAAGACGGCCATGGGAATGAAAAACTGTTTTTT. The encoded protein is CASSKDGHGNEKLFF.

This clonotype has a count of ten or more. The chain has TRBV27 and TRBJ2-1; 10 nucleotides agree with TRBD2. The CDR3 is made up of 15 amino acids. V trimming: 4 bases; J trimming: 3 bases; junction bases outside the gene matches: 3. In germline, CDR1 is MNHEY, CDR2 SMNVEV (reference sequence). DNA for the CDR3: TGTGCCAGCAGTTCCCTAGCGGGGGTCTACAATGAGCAGTTCTTC. This codes for CASSSLAGVYNEQFF.

This clonotype was seen only a few times. The rearrangement links TRBV12-5 to TRBJ2-5; 10 bases are shared with TRBD2. Germline-derived CDR1 and CDR2 are LGHNT and FRNRAP. This CDR3 is 15 amino acids long. J lost 2 bases, V lost 3 bases, and 3 bases had no gene match. CDR3 protein: CASGLTSGTQETQYF. For the CDR3, the DNA is TGTGCTAGTGGTTTAACTAGCGGGACGCAAGAGACCCAGTACTTC.

A few counts support this clonotype. The chain employs TRBV5-4 and TRBJ2-5; 11 bases align to TRBD2. J was trimmed by 5 bases and V by 4 bases; bases with no gene match: 7. CDR1 and CDR2 from the germline V gene are SGHNT and YYREEE (reference sequence). CDR3 length: 15 amino acids. The CDR3 loop is CASSISGGAMETQYF. CDR3 DNA: TGTGCCAGCAGCATTAGCGGGGGGGCCATGGAGACCCAGTACTTC. The variable domain in full, with the rest retrieved from reference TRBV5-4 and TRBJ2-5, is ETGVTQSPTHLIKTRGQQVTLRCSSQSGHNTVSWYQQALGQGPQFIFQYYREEENGRGNFPPRFSGLQFPNYSSELNVNALELDDSALYLCASSISGGAMETQYFGPGTRLLVL.

The chain uses TRBV5-6 and TRBJ2-1; D is unresolved. CDR1 and CDR2 (germline): SGHDT, YYEEEE. V lost 6 bases and J 4 bases, leaving 11 bases between the germline ends. This CDR3 has 13 amino acids. This CDR3 is CASNPSSYNEQFF. In DNA form, the CDR3 reads TGTGCCAGCAACCCAAGCAGTTACAATGAGCAGTTCTTC.

The chain combines TRBV7-2 with TRBJ1-5; no firm D call. This CDR3 spans 14 amino acids. Germline loops: CDR1 SGHTA, CDR2 FQGNSA. Trimming removed 3 bases at V and 3 bases at J, with 9 bases between. DNA for the CDR3: TGTGCCAGCAGCTTTCTCCGGTCCAATCAGCCCCAGCATTTT. The encoded protein is CASSFLRSNQPQHF.

The chain links TRBV2 to TRBJ1-5; D perhaps matches TRBD1 (6 bases). The CDR3 runs 14 residues. CDR1 is SNHLY and CDR2 is FYNNEI in the germline V gene. The germline V and J ends were trimmed by 7 bases and 4 bases, with 14 bases remaining between them. This CDR3 reads CASTPDRLNQPQHF. CDR3 DNA: TGTGCCAGCACCCCGGACAGATTAAATCAGCCCCAGCATTTT.

The chain combines TRBV6-5 with TRBJ2-5; the match to TRBD2 covers 8 bases. This CDR3 contains 15 residues. Germline CDR1 and CDR2: MNHEY and SVGAGI. V lost 6 bases, J lost 4 bases, and 10 bases stayed unmatched. CDR3 in DNA: TGTGCCAGCAGCCAAACAGCGGGGGTCTCAGAGACCCAGTACTTC. Protein: CASSQTAGVSETQYF.

The chain employs TRBV10-3 and TRBJ2-3; D is undetermined. V was pared by 0 bases and J by 2 bases, with 6 bases between. Germline values: CDR1 ENHRY, CDR2 SYGVKD. The CDR3 loop spans 14 amino acids. The CDR3 region is CAISESKNTDTQYF. CDR3 nucleotide sequence: TGTGCCATCAGTGAGTCGAAGAACACAGATACGCAGTATTTT.

The chain has TRBV12-5 and TRBJ1-5; 7 positions match TRBD1. The CDR3 covers 15 residues. After removal of 5 bases from V and 2 bases from J, the junction contained 6 bases not matched to a gene. Germline loops: CDR1 LGHNT, CDR2 FRNRAP. CDR3 DNA sequence: TGTGCTAGTGGTGAAACAGGGGTGGGCAATCAGCCCCAGCATTTT. It codes for CASGETGVGNQPQHF. Combining the CDR3 with reference TRBV12-5 and TRBJ1-5 gives the whole variable domain DARVTQTPRHKVTEMGQEVTMRCQPILGHNTVFWYRQTMMQGLELLAYFRNRAPLDDSGMPKDRFSAEMPDATLATLKIQPSEPRDSAVYFCASGETGVGNQPQHFGDGTRLSIL.

The chain employs TRBV21-1 and TRBJ2-3; no DNA check was done on the table's D call, TRBD1. TRBV21-1 is marked as a pseudogene. The CDR3 has 15 residues. The CDR3 is CATLIPGQGADTQYF. DNA for the CDR3: TGTGCCACCCTTATACCGGGACAGGGGGCAGATACGCAGTATTTT.

In its sample, this clonotype was seen many times. The chain couples TRBV15 to TRBJ2-5; 13 bases align to TRBD2. The length of the CDR3 is 18 residues. The germline gives CDR1 LNHNV, CDR2 YYDKDF (reference sequence). The V and J ends lost 1 base and 1 base, in that order; junction bases with no gene match: 6. The CDR3 protein is CATSRGGGLAGVQETQYF. The CDR3 DNA reads as TGTGCCACCAGCAGAGGAGGCGGACTAGCGGGAGTCCAAGAGACCCAGTACTTC.

In this sample, this clonotype turned up a few times. The chain uses TRBV29-1 and TRBJ1-2; no firm D call. This CDR3 region has 13 residues. CDR1 and CDR2 from the germline V gene are SQVTM and ANQGSEA. Deletions cut 1 base from V and 4 bases from J, with 10 bases between. The CDR3 is CSVEAPDSYGYTF. DNA for the CDR3: TGCAGCGTTGAAGCACCGGATTCCTATGGCTACACCTTC.

This clonotype came up many times. The chain has TRBV12-3 or TRBV12-4 and TRBJ2-7; no reliable D call. Trimming shortened V by 6 bases and J by 0 bases, and 6 bases separated the two germline ends. The CDR3 length is 12 residues. CDR3 residues: CASSPPSYEQYF. The CDR3 DNA sequence: TGTGCCAGCAGCCCGCCCTCCTACGAGCAGTACTTC.

The J gene is TRBJ2-1, the V gene TRBV7-3; D gene uncertain. V was pared by 3 bases and J by 8 bases, with 8 bases between. The CDR3 is 12 residues long. The germline V gene has CDR1 SGHTA and CDR2 FQGTGA. The CDR3 here is CASSFSRDEQFF. In DNA, the CDR3 is TGTGCCAGCAGCTTCAGTAGGGATGAGCAGTTCTTC.

This clonotype was observed a handful of times. This chain links TRBV19 with TRBJ1-5; D gene uncertain. V gave up 5 bases and J gave up 6 bases, with 17 bases separating them. This CDR3 region has 15 residues. In germline, CDR1 is LNHDA, CDR2 SQIVND (reference sequence). For the CDR3, the DNA is TGTGCCAGTAGTTCCCGTTCGGGTACAGTTCAGCCCCAGCATTTT. Translated: CASSSRSGTVQPQHF.

This clonotype was counted a few times. One end of the junction is discordant with germline, which a read error may explain. CDR3 in amino acids: CASSQGTVIRTQVTQYF. The CDR3 region has the DNA TGCGCCAGCAGCCAAGGGACTGTAATAAGGACCCAAGTGACCCAGTACTTC. J is TRBJ2-5 and V is TRBV4-1; tentatively, D is TRBD2 (5 bases). The CDR3 runs to 17 residues. Germline V CDR1 and CDR2: MGHRA, YSYEKL.

The chain carries TRBV11-2 and TRBJ2-5; 7 bases are shared with TRBD2. Germline V lookup: CDR1 SGHAT, CDR2 FQNNGV. V gave up 5 bases and J gave up 9 bases; unmatched junction bases: 3. The CDR3 runs 11 residues. The CDR3 DNA reads TGTGCCAGCAGCCTCCGGGAGGCCCAGTACTTC. Its protein product is CASSLREAQYF.

This clonotype was detected ten times or more. The rearrangement links TRBV12-5 to TRBJ1-1; tentatively, D is TRBD1 (6 bases). V lost 6 bases to trimming and J lost 1 base, with 12 bases between them. The CDR3 consists of 14 residues. Germline loops: CDR1 LGHNT, CDR2 FRNRAP. The CDR3 DNA sequence: TGTGCTAGTGGCGCGACAGGACGGAACACTGAAGCTTTCTTT. The encoded protein is CASGATGRNTEAFF. Looking up the rest from reference TRBV12-5 and TRBJ1-1 gives the full variable domain: DARVTQTPRHKVTEMGQEVTMRCQPILGHNTVFWYRQTMMQGLELLAYFRNRAPLDDSGMPKDRFSAEMPDATLATLKIQPSEPRDSAVYFCASGATGRNTEAFFGQGTRLTVV.

The gene calls are TRBV7-6 and TRBJ2-3; D call uncertain. The CDR3 covers 13 residues. Germline V gene lookup returns CDR1 SGHVS and CDR2 FNYEAQ. Trimming cost V 5 bases and J 3 bases, with 9 bases left between them. The CDR3 DNA sequence: TGTGCCAGCAGCCTATACAAGACAGATACGCAGTATTTT. Translated, it gives CASSLYKTDTQYF.

The chain has TRBV11-2 and TRBJ2-5, with 9 bases that match TRBD2. This CDR3 has 14 amino acids. Looked up from germline, CDR1 is SGHAT and CDR2 is FQNNGV. J gave up 3 bases and V 4 bases, and 3 bases lay outside the gene matches. The CDR3 DNA follows: TGTGCCAGCAGCTACAGCGGGGGGAAAGAGACCCAGTACTTC. This codes for CASSYSGGKETQYF.

This clonotype occurred a few times. The chain is built from TRBV24-1 and TRBJ2-3; D may be TRBD1 or TRBD2 (5 bases each). This CDR3 is 16 amino acids long. V was pared by 5 bases and J by 2 bases, with 16 bases between. Per germline, CDR1 KGHDR and CDR2 SFDVKD. CDR3 DNA: TGTGCCACCAGTGGAGGTCGGGGACCGACCACAGATACGCAGTATTTT. It encodes CATSGGRGPTTDTQYF.

The CDR3 sequence: CASSYSGPAFF. CDR3 bases: TGTGCCAGCAGTTACTCTGGGCCGGCTTTCTTT. The rearrangement uses TRBV6-6 and TRBJ1-1, with D unresolved. The CDR3 is 11 amino acids. Germline CDR1 reads MNHNY; CDR2 reads SVGAGI (reference sequence). The V end lost 0 bases, the J end lost 11 bases, and 7 bases lay between the germline ends.